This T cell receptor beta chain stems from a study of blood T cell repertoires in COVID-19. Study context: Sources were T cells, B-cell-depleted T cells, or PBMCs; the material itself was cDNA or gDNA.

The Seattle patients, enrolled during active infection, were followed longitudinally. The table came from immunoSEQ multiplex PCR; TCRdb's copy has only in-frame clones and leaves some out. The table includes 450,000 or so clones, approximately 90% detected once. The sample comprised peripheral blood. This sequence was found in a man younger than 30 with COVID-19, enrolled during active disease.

The CDR3 spells CASSAQGQVGYTF. CDR3 coding DNA: TGTGCCAGCAGTGCACAGGGTCAGGTCGGCTACACCTTC. The chain is built from TRBV2 and TRBJ1-2, with D possibly TRBD1 on 6 matching bases. Germline loops: CDR1 SNHLY, CDR2 FYNNEI. V was clipped by 4 bases and J by 8 bases, with 14 bases between them. There are 13 residues in the CDR3. Full variable domain (remainder filled in from reference TRBV2 and TRBJ1-2): EPEVTQTPSHQVTQMGQEVILRCVPISNHLYFYWYRQILGQKVEFLVSFYNNEISEKSEIFDDQFSVERPDGSNFTLKIRSTKLEDSAMYFCASSAQGQVGYTFGSGTRLTVV.